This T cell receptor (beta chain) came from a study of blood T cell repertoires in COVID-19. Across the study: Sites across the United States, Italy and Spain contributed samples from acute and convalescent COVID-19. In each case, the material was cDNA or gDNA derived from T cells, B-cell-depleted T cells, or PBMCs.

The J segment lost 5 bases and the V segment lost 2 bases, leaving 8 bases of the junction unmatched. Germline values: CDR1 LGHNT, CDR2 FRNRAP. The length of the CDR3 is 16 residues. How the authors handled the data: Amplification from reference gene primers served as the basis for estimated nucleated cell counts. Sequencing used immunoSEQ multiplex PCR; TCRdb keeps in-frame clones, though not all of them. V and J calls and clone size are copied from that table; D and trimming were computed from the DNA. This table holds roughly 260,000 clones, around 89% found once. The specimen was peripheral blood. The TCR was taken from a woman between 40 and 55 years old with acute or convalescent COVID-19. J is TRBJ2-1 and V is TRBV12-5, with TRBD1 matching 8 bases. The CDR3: CASGLPTTGAHNEQFF. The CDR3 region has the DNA TGTGCTAGTGGTTTGCCTACGACAGGGGCCCACAATGAGCAGTTCTTC.